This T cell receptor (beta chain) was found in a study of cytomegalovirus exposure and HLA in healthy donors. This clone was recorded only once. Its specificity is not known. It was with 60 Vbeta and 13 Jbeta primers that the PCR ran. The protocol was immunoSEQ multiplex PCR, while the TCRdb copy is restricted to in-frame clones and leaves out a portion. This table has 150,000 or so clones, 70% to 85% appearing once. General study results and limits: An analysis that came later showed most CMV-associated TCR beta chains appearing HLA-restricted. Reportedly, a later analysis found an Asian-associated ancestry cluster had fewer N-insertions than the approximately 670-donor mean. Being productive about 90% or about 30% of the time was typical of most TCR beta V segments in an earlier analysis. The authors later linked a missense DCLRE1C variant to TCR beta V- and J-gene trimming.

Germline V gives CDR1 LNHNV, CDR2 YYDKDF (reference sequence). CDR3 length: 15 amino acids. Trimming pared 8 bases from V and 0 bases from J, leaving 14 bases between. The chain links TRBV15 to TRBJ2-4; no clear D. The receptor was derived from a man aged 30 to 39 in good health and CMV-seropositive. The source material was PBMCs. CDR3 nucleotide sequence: TGTGCCACCGGCGGATTCAGCTCAGCCAAAAACATTCAGTACTTC. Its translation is CATGGFSSAKNIQYF.